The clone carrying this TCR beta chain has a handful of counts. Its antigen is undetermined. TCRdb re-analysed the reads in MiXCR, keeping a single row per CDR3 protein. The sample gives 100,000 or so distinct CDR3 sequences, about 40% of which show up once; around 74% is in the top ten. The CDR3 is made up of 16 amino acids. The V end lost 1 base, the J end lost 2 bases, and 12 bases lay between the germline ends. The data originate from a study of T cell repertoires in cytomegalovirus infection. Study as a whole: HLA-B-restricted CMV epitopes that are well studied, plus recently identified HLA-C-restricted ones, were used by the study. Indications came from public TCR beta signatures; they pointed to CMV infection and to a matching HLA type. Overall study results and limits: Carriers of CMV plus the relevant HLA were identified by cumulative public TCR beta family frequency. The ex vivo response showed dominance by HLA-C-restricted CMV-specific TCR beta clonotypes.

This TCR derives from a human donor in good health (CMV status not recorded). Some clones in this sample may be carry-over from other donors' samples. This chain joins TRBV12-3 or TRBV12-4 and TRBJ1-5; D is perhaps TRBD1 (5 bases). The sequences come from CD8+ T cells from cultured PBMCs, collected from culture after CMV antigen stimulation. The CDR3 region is CASSLVGREGNQPQHF. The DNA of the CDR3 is TGTGCCAGCAGTTTAGTGGGCAGGGAGGGCAATCAGCCCCAGCATTTT.